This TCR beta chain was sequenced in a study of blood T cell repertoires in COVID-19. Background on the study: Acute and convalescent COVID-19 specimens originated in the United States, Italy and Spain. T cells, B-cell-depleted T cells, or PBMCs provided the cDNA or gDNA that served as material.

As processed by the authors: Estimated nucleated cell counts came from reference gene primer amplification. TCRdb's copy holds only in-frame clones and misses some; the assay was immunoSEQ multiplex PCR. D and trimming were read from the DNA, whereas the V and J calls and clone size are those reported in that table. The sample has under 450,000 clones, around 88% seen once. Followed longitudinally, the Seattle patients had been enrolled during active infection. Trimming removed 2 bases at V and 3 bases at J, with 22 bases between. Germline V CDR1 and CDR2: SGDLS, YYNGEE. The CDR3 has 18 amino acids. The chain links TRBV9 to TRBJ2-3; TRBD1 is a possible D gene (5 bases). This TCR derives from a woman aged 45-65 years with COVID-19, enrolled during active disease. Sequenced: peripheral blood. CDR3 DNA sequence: TGTGCCAGCAGCGTTTCGGGTAGCTGGGGCGGTGGGACAGATACGCAGTATTTT. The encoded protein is CASSVSGSWGGGTDTQYF.